The clone carrying this T cell receptor beta chain was seen only a few times. Antigen unknown. CDR3 length: 14 amino acids. Germline V gene lookup returns CDR1 ENHRY and CDR2 SYGVKD. Trimming cost V 10 bases and J 5 bases, with 17 bases left between them. This entry comes from a study of shared clonotypes between healthy human individuals. Study observations and caveats: Between a few donors, naive CD4 clonotypes were shared at a level of approximately 5%. Measured sharing among donors was expected to vary with sequencing depth.

Original data processing: ImmunoSEQ gave junction-only sequences without quality scores, so filtering differed. The protocol was immunoSEQ multiplex PCR, while the TCRdb copy is restricted to in-frame clones and leaves out a portion. V and J calls and clone size are as listed in that table; D and trimming were resolved from the DNA. The sample includes some 1 million clones, approximately 70% of them seen just once. This receptor was obtained from a man between 18 and 29 years old in good health. The material sequenced was memory CD4+ T cells sorted from blood. As to subset: CD45RA-negative fraction. V and J are TRBV10-3 and TRBJ1-4; tentative D call: TRBD1 (6 bases). The CDR3 sequence: CATWTGTKNEKLFF. CDR3 nucleotide sequence: TGTGCCACCTGGACGGGGACAAAAAATGAAAAACTGTTTTTT.